This T cell receptor beta chain was recorded in a study of cytomegalovirus exposure and HLA in healthy donors. V lost 2 bases and J 3 bases, leaving 8 bases between the germline ends. Germline CDR1 and CDR2: LGHNA and YNFKEQ. The CDR3 spans 13 residues. Primers for the PCR totalled 60 Vbeta and 13 Jbeta. Generated by immunoSEQ multiplex PCR, the TCRdb table keeps only in-frame clones and is missing some. The sample shows 100,000 to 150,000 clones, 17% of them seen only once. This clone turned up a few times. The chain combines TRBV4-2 with TRBJ2-7, with D possibly being TRBD1 (6 bases). The material sequenced was PBMCs. The TCR comes from a female donor in good health and CMV-seropositive. CDR3 residues: CASSQQQGYEQYF. The CDR3 DNA sequence: TGTGCCAGCAGCCAACAACAGGGCTACGAGCAGTACTTC.